The entry that follows covers one TCR beta chain sequence. This clonotype was seen repeatedly, ten times or more. The clone's antigen remains unknown. No clone much larger than this one lies a single base away; base qualities are absent. Trimming costs V 5 bases and J 6 bases, and their ends lie 10 bases apart. CDR3 length: 12 amino acids, cysteine to phenylalanine. CDR3 DNA only is kept here, 36 bases in frame from base 1. The germline V gene (reference sequence) supplies CDR1 MNHNY and CDR2 SVGAGI. Receptors were amplified or captured by RACE. The data were produced on a NextSeq 500. During library preparation, unique molecular identifiers were attached to individual cDNA molecules so that TCRs could be counted in a quantitative, reproducible way. Each blood RNA sample was used to sequence both TCR alpha and TCR beta chains. As for how the authors treated the data: The median number of TCRs per sample was approximately 96,000, ranging from 23,224 to 690,600. V, J and CDR3 annotation of the TCR reads was performed with the Decombinator software suite. Every sample was subsampled to the same number of TCRs (28,000) for the PS versus PT1 abundance plots. Expanded TCRs were defined as absent before sensitization and observed at least eight times at the 2-week time point. TCRdb's own reprocessing of the public reads used fastp at Q25 and MiXCR and kept productive beta chains. Records with the same CDR3 protein are collapsed into one entry carrying the most frequent genes and DNA. These V and J calls rely on TCRdb rather than the paper's analysis. Counted in this sample were approximately 80,000 distinct CDR3 sequences; about 7.5% of them appeared once. The ten most abundant clones make up 1.5% to 1.7% of the sample.

This entry belongs to a study of human T cells and chemical hapten exposure (dated by TCRdb to the early 2020s). Background on the whole study: For sensitization, 2% DPC in acetone was applied to an approximately 2 cm by approximately 2 cm area of upper inner arm skin. Throughout the study period of 20 to 30 weeks, patients also received therapeutic DPC doses to the scalp every week. Patch tests used Finn chambers with 0.01% DPC on the upper back, scored after 6 days by International Contact Dermatitis Research Group standards. Patient blood was sampled pre-sensitization (week 0) and at 2, 6 and about 24 weeks after DPC sensitization. Alopecia areata with under or over 50% scalp involvement, alopecia totalis and alopecia universalis were represented in the patient cohort, which was mostly female. The study tracked peripheral blood TCR repertoire changes in vivo during primary and secondary sensitization to the hapten diphenylcyclopropenone (DPC) in alopecia patients. Libraries were pooled for sequencing, and variation in per-sample TCR yields was attributed mainly to small differences in library volumes within the pool. Blood for TCR sequencing was provided by twenty-nine alopecia patients at one to four time points (pre-sensitization, 2, 6 and 24 weeks). Results and caveats for the whole study, not just this receptor: After repeated subsampling, changes were observed in the strength of the expansion versus patch-test correlation and in the threshold at which the correlation became significant. DPC sensitization did not change how many TCRs were above 1 in 1000 frequency, and no evidence was found of alterations in global repertoire structure. All patients had alopecia, a presumed autoimmune disease, so their immune response might differ from that of healthy individuals. Significantly more large CDR3 similarity clusters were formed by expanded TCRs than by pre-sensitization or healthy control sets, consistent with antigen-driven responses. The number of PT1 expanded TCRs positively correlated with patch test score, significant at thresholds 8, 16 and 32 but not 4.

The sample's time point, from its label and the paper: patch test 1, 2 weeks after DPC sensitization. Reading the label with the study, this specimen's treatment or condition is: therapeutic diphenylcyclopropenone sensitization with weekly scalp DPC. At every patch-test visit, the blood draw took place before the patch test was put on. Eligible patients were aged 18 to 70, diagnosed with alopecia, deemed suitable for DPC therapy, and excluded if pregnant. Total RNA was isolated from unfractionated whole blood collected in Tempus Blood RNA tubes. Source: whole blood, taken in connection with sensitization to the hapten diphenylcyclopropenone (DPC). The chain uses TRBV6-6 and TRBJ1-1; the D gene identity is not certain. This clonotype was sampled from a woman aged 25 to 39 with alopecia areata. Some clones in this sample may be carry-over from other donors' samples. The DNA reads TGTGCCAGCAGTCGGGGTATAGCTGAAGCTTTCTTT. Its coded protein is CASSRGIAEAFF.